This passage covers 27 T cell receptor beta chains from one sample sequenced in a study of T cell responses to AZD1222 COVID-19 vaccine. Using immunoSEQ multiplex PCR, the repertoire was profiled, and TCRdb retains in-frame clones only, with some absent. There are approximately 120,000 clones in the sample; around 91% occur only once, and around 4.5% lies in the top ten. This sample comprised peripheral blood, obtained on day 0 of MenACWY control vaccination. The receptors derive from an adult in good health.

V and J are TRBV28 and TRBJ1-4; no definite D call. This CDR3 spans 13 amino acids. CDR1 is MDHEN, CDR2 SYDVKM, per germline. The ends were cut back, 6 bases at V and 6 bases at J, with 11 bases in the middle. Here the CDR3 reads CASSWGGYEKLFF. The CDR3 bases are TGTGCCAGCAGCTGGGGAGGGTATGAAAAACTGTTTTTT.

This clone has a single count. The V gene is TRBV7-2, the J gene TRBJ2-7, with 9 bases matching TRBD2. The CDR3 totals 16 residues. Per the germline V gene, CDR1 is SGHTA and CDR2 is FQGNSA. Trimming at V came to 0 bases and at J to 3 bases, leaving 6 bases not matched to a gene. The CDR3 loop is CASSLAGSGGDYEQYF. The CDR3 region has the DNA TGTGCCAGCAGCTTAGCGGGTAGCGGGGGTGACTACGAGCAGTACTTC.

The chain combines TRBV7-2 with TRBJ1-6; D gene uncertain. This CDR3 has 14 amino acids. CDR1 and CDR2 from the germline V gene are SGHTA and FQGNSA. Trimming left V 4 bases short and J 11 bases short, with 15 bases between. CDR3: CASSYSRGSAPLHF. CDR3 bases: TGTGCCAGCAGCTACTCTCGCGGTTCTGCACCCCTCCACTTT.

The rearrangement joins TRBV6-5 to TRBJ2-1; D gene uncertain. This CDR3 is built from 10 residues. V was shortened by 8 bases and J by 7 bases, with 6 bases between the two germline ends. Germline V gene data show CDR1 as MNHEY and CDR2 as SVGAGI. The CDR3 bases are TGTGCCAGCGGAACAAATGAGCAGTTCTTC. This gives the protein CASGTNEQFF.

The count of this clone is one. This chain joins TRBV18 and TRBJ1-2; TRBD1 is a possible D gene (5 bases). Trimming shortened V by 3 bases and J by 3 bases, and 8 bases separated the two germline ends. CDR1 and CDR2 (germline): KGHSH, LQKENI. The CDR3 spans 13 residues. CDR3 nucleotide sequence: TGTGCCAGCTCACCGGAGGGGTACTATGGCTACACCTTC. Amino acid sequence: CASSPEGYYGYTF.

This chain joins TRBV6-5 and TRBJ1-1; D remains unclear. The CDR3 runs 13 residues. The V gene lost 3 bases and the J gene lost 1 base, with 6 bases spanning the gap. Per germline, CDR1 MNHEY and CDR2 SVGAGI. CDR3 in amino acids: CASSYIGNTEAFF. The CDR3, as DNA: TGTGCCAGCAGTTATATAGGGAACACTGAAGCTTTCTTT.

The chain uses TRBV7-2 and TRBJ1-1, with D tentatively TRBD1 (5 bases). Between the trimmed V and J ends, which lost 5 bases and 0 bases, there was a span of 16 bases. Germline values: CDR1 SGHTA, CDR2 FQGNSA. The CDR3 runs 16 residues. The CDR3 region is CASSLLRVDMNTEAFF. DNA of the CDR3: TGTGCCAGCAGCCTGCTCAGGGTGGACATGAACACTGAAGCTTTCTTT. Complete variable domain (other parts from reference TRBV7-2 and TRBJ1-1): GAGVSQSPSNKVTEKGKDVELRCDPISGHTALYWYRQSLGQGLEFLIYFQGNSAPDKSGLPSDRFSAERTGGSVSTLTIQRTQQEDSAVYLCASSLLRVDMNTEAFFGQGTRLTVV.

The V gene is TRBV28, the J gene TRBJ1-2; D remains ambiguous. This CDR3 has 16 amino acids. From germline, CDR1 is MDHEN and CDR2 SYDVKM. The ends were cut back, 2 bases at V and 2 bases at J, with 15 bases in the middle. The CDR3 loop reads CASSLGTGRQNYGYTF. In DNA, the CDR3 is TGTGCCAGCAGTTTAGGAACGGGCAGGCAGAACTATGGCTACACCTTC.

J is TRBJ1-1 and V is TRBV6-5; no reliable D call. The CDR3 is 14 residues long. Trimming took 7 bases from V and 4 from J, leaving 16 bases between them. Germline V gives CDR1 MNHEY, CDR2 SVGAGI. CDR3 sequence: CASTRELAGTEAFF. CDR3 nucleotides: TGTGCCAGCACCAGAGAGTTAGCGGGCACTGAAGCTTTCTTT.

V gene TRBV19 combines with J gene TRBJ1-1; unclear D gene. CDR1 LNHDA and CDR2 SQIVND come from the germline V gene (reference sequence). With 0 bases removed from V and 10 bases from J, the gap between germline ends came to 12 bases. The CDR3 is 13 amino acids. The CDR3 reads CASSIDLTLGAFF. As DNA, the CDR3 is TGTGCCAGTAGTATAGATTTGACGCTAGGAGCTTTCTTT.

The chain links TRBV4-3 to TRBJ1-1; no firm D call. Germline-derived CDR1 and CDR2 are LGHNA and YSLEER. Trimming removed 0 bases from V and 4 bases from J, with 12 bases in between. CDR3 length: 15 residues. CDR3: CASSQDRGRSTEAFF. CDR3 nucleotide sequence: TGCGCCAGCAGCCAAGACCGAGGGCGGAGCACTGAAGCTTTCTTT.

The chain links TRBV9 to TRBJ2-1; 9 positions agree with TRBD2. V shed 3 bases, J shed 4 bases, and the junction held 5 bases outside the gene matches. CDR3 size: 15 residues. The germline V gene encodes CDR1 SGDLS and CDR2 YYNGEE. The CDR3 sequence: CASSAGLAQYNEQFF. CDR3 bases: TGTGCCAGCAGCGCCGGACTAGCGCAATACAATGAGCAGTTCTTC.

The chain recombines TRBV19 with TRBJ2-1, with 8 positions matching TRBD1. Germline V lookup: CDR1 LNHDA, CDR2 SQIVND (reference sequence). With 6 bases clipped from V and 8 bases from J, the junction kept 6 bases outside the gene matches. The CDR3 length is 13 residues. CDR3 bases: TGTGCCAGTAGCTCCAGGGGGCGGGATGAGCAGTTCTTC. Amino acid sequence: CASSSRGRDEQFF.

V gene TRBV9 combines with J gene TRBJ2-2; TRBD2 agrees at 10 bases. J lost 1 base, V lost 0 bases, and 3 bases had no gene match. Germline CDR1 reads SGDLS; CDR2 reads YYNGEE. CDR3 length equals 17 residues. CDR3 protein: CASSVGPSGGNTGELFF. The CDR3 DNA sequence: TGTGCCAGCAGCGTAGGCCCTAGCGGGGGGAACACCGGGGAGCTGTTTTTT.

This CDR3 is CASRLTGAGEQFF. The CDR3 coding sequence is TGTGCCAGCAGACTAACAGGGGCCGGGGAGCAGTTCTTC. The chain combines TRBV7-3 with TRBJ2-1; TRBD1 aligns across 7 bases. The CDR3 covers 13 residues. Germline CDR1 SGHTA, CDR2 FQGTGA. The V segment lost 6 bases and the J segment 10 bases; nucleotides outside the gene matches: 9.

The chain couples TRBV28 to TRBJ1-6; D is unresolved. The germline V gene has CDR1 MDHEN and CDR2 SYDVKM. Trimming left V 5 bases short and J 6 bases short, with 8 bases between. The CDR3 length is 13 residues. The CDR3 region is CASSPGFNSPLHF. CDR3 DNA: TGTGCCAGCAGTCCGGGTTTTAATTCACCCCTCCACTTT. Looking up the rest from reference TRBV28 and TRBJ1-6 gives the full variable domain: DVKVTQSSRYLVKRTGEKVFLECVQDMDHENMFWYRQDPGLGLRLIYFSYDVKMKEKGDIPEGYSVSREKKERFSLILESASTNQTSMYLCASSPGFNSPLHFGNGTRLTVT.

CDR3 nucleotide sequence: TGTGCCAGTAGTATAGATGCAGGGATGAACACTGAAGCTTTCTTT. Translation: CASSIDAGMNTEAFF. The genes are TRBV19 and TRBJ1-1; D is perhaps TRBD1 (5 bases). The ends were cut back, 0 bases at V and 0 bases at J, with 8 bases in the middle. This CDR3 spans 15 amino acids. CDR1 is LNHDA and CDR2 is SQIVND in the germline V gene (reference sequence). The full variable domain, completed using reference TRBV19 and TRBJ1-1, is DGGITQSPKYLFRKEGQNVTLSCEQNLNHDAMYWYRQDPGQGLRLIYYSQIVNDFQKGDIAEGYSVSREKKESFPLTVTSAQKNPTAFYLCASSIDAGMNTEAFFGQGTRLTVV.

V is TRBV7-2 and J is TRBJ1-6; TRBD1 matches at 8 bases. V trimming: 4 bases; J trimming: 3 bases; junction bases outside the gene matches: 8. Germline V gene lookup returns CDR1 SGHTA and CDR2 FQGNSA. The CDR3 totals 17 residues. The CDR3 sequence: CASSSGGGLGYNSPLHF. The CDR3 region has the DNA TGTGCCAGCAGCTCAGGGGGCGGGTTGGGCTATAATTCACCCCTCCACTTT.

This chain connects TRBV10-3 to TRBJ1-1; no firm D call. Germline V gene lookup returns CDR1 ENHRY and CDR2 SYGVKD. The CDR3 runs 14 residues. The V end lost 2 bases, the J end lost 4 bases, and 11 bases lay between the germline ends. The CDR3 bases are TGTGCCATCAGTGAGGGGGTTTTTGGCACTGAAGCTTTCTTT. It encodes CAISEGVFGTEAFF.

The V gene is TRBV11-2, the J gene TRBJ2-5, with unresolved D. The CDR3 runs to 16 residues. The V end lost 4 bases, the J end lost 1 base, and 16 bases lay between the germline ends. From germline, CDR1 is SGHAT and CDR2 FQNNGV. CDR3 sequence: CASSSGPLRAQETQYF. As DNA, the CDR3 is TGTGCCAGCAGCTCCGGACCCCTAAGGGCCCAAGAGACCCAGTACTTC.

This chain connects TRBV7-9 to TRBJ2-2, with 7 bases that match TRBD2. The CDR3 has 16 amino acids. The V gene end was trimmed by 1 base and the J gene end by 0 bases; junction bases not matched to a gene: 2. Germline V gene lookup returns CDR1 SEHNR and CDR2 FQNEAQ (reference sequence). CDR3 DNA: TGTGCCAGCAGCTTAGATCGGGGGGCGAACACCGGGGAGCTGTTTTTT. It translates to CASSLDRGANTGELFF.

This clone was detected only once. The V gene is TRBV15, the J gene TRBJ1-1; D not certain. The germline CDR1 and CDR2 sequences are LNHNV and YYDKDF (reference sequence). The V gene lost 0 bases and the J gene lost 4 bases, with 21 bases spanning the gap. The CDR3 covers 18 residues. The CDR3 is CATSRDLIRALSSTEAFF. CDR3 DNA sequence: TGTGCCACCAGCAGAGATCTAATCCGGGCCCTGAGTAGCACTGAAGCTTTCTTT.

The chain has TRBV5-1 and TRBJ2-1; no definite D call. The germline V gene has CDR1 SGHRS and CDR2 YFSETQ. V was trimmed by 0 bases and J by 0 bases, leaving 4 bases between them. CDR3 length equals 14 residues. The CDR3, as DNA: TGCGCCAGCAGCTTGGAAGTCTCCTACAATGAGCAGTTCTTC. Translation gives CASSLEVSYNEQFF.

The V call is TRBV18, the J call TRBJ2-2; no reliable D call. V lost 4 bases, J lost 1 base, and 16 bases lay in between. This CDR3 comprises 17 residues. CDR1 KGHSH and CDR2 LQKENI come from the germline V gene. This CDR3 reads CASSLNQSPENTGELFF. In DNA form, the CDR3 reads TGTGCCAGCTCACTAAACCAGAGCCCAGAGAACACCGGGGAGCTGTTTTTT. Full variable domain (rest looked up from reference TRBV18 and TRBJ2-2): NAGVMQNPRHLVRRRGQEARLRCSPMKGHSHVYWYRQLPEEGLKFMVYLQKENIIDESGMPKERFSAEFPKEGPSILRIQQVVRGDSAAYFCASSLNQSPENTGELFFGEGSRLTVL.

The rearrangement joins TRBV14 to TRBJ2-7; D uncertain. Germline-derived CDR1 and CDR2 are SGHDN and FVKESK. The V end was cut by 4 bases, the J end by 3 bases, with 10 bases between. There are 13 residues in the CDR3. The CDR3, as DNA: TGTGCCAGCAGCCGGCATTGGGACTACGAGCAGTACTTC. Its translation is CASSRHWDYEQYF. The entire variable domain, with the rest obtained from reference TRBV14 and TRBJ2-7, is as follows: EAGVTQFPSHSVIEKGQTVTLRCDPISGHDNLYWYRRVMGKEIKFLLHFVKESKQDESGMPNNRFLAERTGGTYSTLKVQPAELEDSGVYFCASSRHWDYEQYFGPGTRLTVT.

The chain has TRBV11-3 and TRBJ2-3, with 9 positions matching TRBD1. Germline-derived CDR1 and CDR2 are SGHNT and YENEEA. Trimming removed 1 base from V and 4 bases from J; junction bases left unmatched: 3. The CDR3 spans 15 residues. The DNA for the CDR3 is TGTGCCAGCAGCTTAGGGGACAGGGCATCAGATACGCAGTATTTT. Translating it yields CASSLGDRASDTQYF. Filled out from reference TRBV11-3 and TRBJ2-3, the complete variable domain reads EAGVVQSPRYKIIEKKQPVAFWCNPISGHNTLYWYLQNLGQGPELLIRYENEEAVDDSQLPKDRFSAERLKGVDSTLKIQPAELGDSAVYLCASSLGDRASDTQYFGPGTRLTVL.

The V call is TRBV6-4, the J call TRBJ1-1; TRBD1 is a possible D gene (5 bases). Germline V gives CDR1 MRHNA, CDR2 SNTAGT. The CDR3 runs to 13 residues. V was clipped by 7 bases and J by 6 bases, with 15 bases between them. The CDR3: CASKPGDSSEAFF. Written as DNA, the CDR3 is TGTGCCAGCAAGCCCGGCGACAGTTCTGAAGCTTTCTTT.